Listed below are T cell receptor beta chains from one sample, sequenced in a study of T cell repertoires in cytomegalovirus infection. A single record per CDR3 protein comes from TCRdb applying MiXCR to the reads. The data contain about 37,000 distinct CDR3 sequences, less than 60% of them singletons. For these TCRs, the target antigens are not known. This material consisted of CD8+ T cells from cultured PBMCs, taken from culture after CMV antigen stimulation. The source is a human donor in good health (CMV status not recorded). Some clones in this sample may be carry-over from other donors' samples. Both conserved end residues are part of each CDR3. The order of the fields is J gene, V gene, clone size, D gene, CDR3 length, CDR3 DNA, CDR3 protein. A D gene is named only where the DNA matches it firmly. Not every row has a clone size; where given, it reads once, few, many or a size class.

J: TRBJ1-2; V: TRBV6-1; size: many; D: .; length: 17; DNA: TGTGCCATCGCGATTCTCGTCGCGAGGGGCCCTAACTATGGCTACACCTTC; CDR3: CAIAILVARGPNYGYTF
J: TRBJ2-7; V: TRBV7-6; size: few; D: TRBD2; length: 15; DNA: TGTGCCAGCAGCCGTACTAGCGGTAGCTCCTACGAGCAGTACTTC; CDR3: CASSRTSGSSYEQYF
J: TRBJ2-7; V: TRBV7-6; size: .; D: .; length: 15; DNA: TGTGCCAGCAGCTTATTTCAGGGGAAAGTCTACGAGCAGTACTTC; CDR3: CASSLFQGKVYEQYF
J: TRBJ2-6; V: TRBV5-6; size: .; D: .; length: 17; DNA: TGTGCCAGCAACCTTTTACGGGGGTCCTCTGGGGCCAACGTCCTGACTTTC; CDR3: CASNLLRGSSGANVLTF
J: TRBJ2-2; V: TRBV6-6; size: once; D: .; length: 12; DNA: TGTGCCAGCAGGGACCCCGCCGGGGAGCTGTTTTTT; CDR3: CASRDPAGELFF
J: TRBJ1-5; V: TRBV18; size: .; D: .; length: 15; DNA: TGTGCCAGCTCACCAACTGACGGGAGCAATCAGCCCCAGCATTTT; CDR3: CASSPTDGSNQPQHF
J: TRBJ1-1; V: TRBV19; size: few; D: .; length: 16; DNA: TGTGCCAGTAGCCTCGTTAAACAGGAAGCGAACACTGAAGCTTTCTTT; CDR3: CASSLVKQEANTEAFF
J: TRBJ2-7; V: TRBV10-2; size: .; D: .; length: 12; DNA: TGCGCCAGCAGTGTGAACAGGGCCGAGCAGTACTTC; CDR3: CASSVNRAEQYF
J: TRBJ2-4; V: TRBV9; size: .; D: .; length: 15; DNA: TGTGCCAGCAGCGTAGATGGCCTTGGGGCAGACATTCAGTACTTC; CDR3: CASSVDGLGADIQYF
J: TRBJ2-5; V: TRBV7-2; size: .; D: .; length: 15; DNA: TGTGCCAGCAGCTTAGCGTCTAGCCTAGAGGAGACCCAGTACTTC; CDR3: CASSLASSLEETQYF
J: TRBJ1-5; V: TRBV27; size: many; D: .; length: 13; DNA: TGTGCCAGCAGTTTATCGGGCAATCAGCCCCAGCATTTT; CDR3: CASSLSGNQPQHF
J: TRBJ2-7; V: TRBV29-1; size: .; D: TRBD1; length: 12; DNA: TGCAGCGTTCTGACAGGGGCCTACGAGCAGTACTTC; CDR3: CSVLTGAYEQYF
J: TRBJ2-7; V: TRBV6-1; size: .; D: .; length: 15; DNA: TGTGCCAGCAGTGACCCCCCTTTCCCAGGGGACGAGCAGTACTTC; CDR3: CASSDPPFPGDEQYF
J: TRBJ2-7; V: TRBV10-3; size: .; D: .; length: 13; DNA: TGTGCCATCTCCCCAGGGTCATCCTACGAGCAGTACTTC; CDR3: CAISPGSSYEQYF
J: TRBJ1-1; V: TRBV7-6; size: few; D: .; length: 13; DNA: TGTGCCAGCAGCTTAGAGCTGAACACTGAAGCTTTCTTT; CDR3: CASSLELNTEAFF
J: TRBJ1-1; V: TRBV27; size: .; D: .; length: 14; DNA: TGTGCCAGCAGTTTATCGAGGTCCCGCAAAGAAGCTTTCTTT; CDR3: CASSLSRSRKEAFF
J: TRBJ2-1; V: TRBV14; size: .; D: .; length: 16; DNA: TGTGCCAGCAGCCAACTCCTCGGGCATGGGAACAATGAGCAGTTCTTC; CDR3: CASSQLLGHGNNEQFF
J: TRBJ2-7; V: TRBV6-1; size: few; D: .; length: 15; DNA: TGTGCCAGCAGTGTTCTAAGGGCCAGGACCCACGAGCAGTACTTC; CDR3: CASSVLRARTHEQYF
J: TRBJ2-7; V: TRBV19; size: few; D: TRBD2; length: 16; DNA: TGTGCCAGTAGTATAGGAGCAGCGGGAGTCGTCTACGAGCAGTACTTC; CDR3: CASSIGAAGVVYEQYF
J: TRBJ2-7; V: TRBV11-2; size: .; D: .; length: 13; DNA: TGTGCCAGCAGCGCTCAGTTGGCCTACGAGCAGTACTTC; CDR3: CASSAQLAYEQYF
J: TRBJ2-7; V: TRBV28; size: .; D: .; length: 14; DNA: TGTGCCAGCAGTCCCCGGACAGATTCCTACGAGCAGTACTTC; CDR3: CASSPRTDSYEQYF
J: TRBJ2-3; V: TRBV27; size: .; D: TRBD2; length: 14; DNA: TGTGCCAGCAGAAGCGGGGAGGGAAGGGGCACGCAGTATTTT; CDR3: CASRSGEGRGTQYF